The 25 T cell receptor beta chains below come from one sample, sequenced in a study of T cell responses to AZD1222 COVID-19 vaccine. Clones were sequenced by immunoSEQ multiplex PCR, and TCRdb holds only the in-frame ones, with some missing. The data contain about 100,000 clones, 85% to 95% of them singletons. This specimen consisted of peripheral blood, obtained on day 0 of AZD1222 vaccination. These receptor sequences come from an adult in good health.

V gene TRBV19 combines with J gene TRBJ1-3; a possible D gene is TRBD1 (5 bases). This CDR3 contains 18 residues. CDR1 is LNHDA and CDR2 is SQIVND in the germline V gene (reference sequence). V was trimmed by 7 bases and J by 0 bases, leaving 22 bases between them. CDR3 bases: TGTGCCAGTACCAAGTGGGCAGAGGGGCGAAGCTCTGGAAACACCATATATTTT. Protein product: CASTKWAEGRSSGNTIYF.

The chain employs TRBV2 and TRBJ1-4; TRBD1 matches at 12 bases. Germline V gives CDR1 SNHLY, CDR2 FYNNEI. There are 13 residues in the CDR3. Trimming at V came to 6 bases and at J to 8 bases, leaving 1 base not matched to a gene. CDR3: CASRGQGAEKLFF. In DNA form, the CDR3 reads TGTGCCAGCAGGGGACAGGGGGCGGAAAAACTGTTTTTT.

The chain links TRBV5-4 to TRBJ1-1; 9 bases match TRBD1. This CDR3 contains 14 residues. V lost 4 bases, J lost 5 bases, and 6 bases stayed unmatched. The germline V gene has CDR1 SGHNT and CDR2 YYREEE (reference sequence). In nucleotides, the CDR3 is TGTGCCAGCAGCCCTCGGGACAGGGCAACTGAAGCTTTCTTT. This codes for CASSPRDRATEAFF.

The chain combines TRBV5-1 with TRBJ2-5; 8 positions agree with TRBD1. The V and J ends lost 0 bases and 5 bases, in that order; junction bases with no gene match: 12. The CDR3 has 17 residues. Germline CDR1 is SGHRS and CDR2 is YFSETQ. CDR3 in DNA: TGCGCCAGCAGCTTGGCCCTCGCCGGACAGGGTGGGGAGACCCAGTACTTC. Translating gives CASSLALAGQGGETQYF.

The chain couples TRBV7-3 to TRBJ2-1; TRBD1 aligns across 8 bases. The trim removed 10 bases at V and 3 bases at J, leaving 8 bases unmatched. This CDR3 contains 14 residues. Germline V lookup: CDR1 SGHTA, CDR2 FQGTGA. CDR3 protein: CANKQGGFYNEQFF. The CDR3 DNA reads as TGTGCCAACAAACAGGGGGGTTTCTACAATGAGCAGTTCTTC.

This clone was observed a single time. The chain recombines TRBV7-3 with TRBJ2-1, with D possibly TRBD1 on 5 matching bases. CDR3 size: 15 residues. Germline V gives CDR1 SGHTA, CDR2 FQGTGA. The V end was cut by 3 bases, the J end by 0 bases, with 9 bases between. The CDR3 spells CASSFRGGSYNEQFF. Here the CDR3 DNA reads TGTGCCAGCAGCTTTAGGGGTGGCTCCTACAATGAGCAGTTCTTC. The variable domain in full, with the rest retrieved from reference TRBV7-3 and TRBJ2-1, is GAGVSQTPSNKVTEKGKYVELRCDPISGHTALYWYRQSLGQGPEFLIYFQGTGAADDSGLPNDRFFAVRPEGSVSTLKIQRTERGDSAVYLCASSFRGGSYNEQFFGPGTRLTVL.

This rearrangement joins TRBV30 to TRBJ2-5; 8 nucleotides agree with TRBD1. Looked up from germline, CDR1 is GTSNPN and CDR2 is SVGIG (reference sequence). Trimming took 4 bases from V and 6 from J; bases not matched to a gene: 4. This CDR3 is built from 12 residues. As DNA, the CDR3 is TGTGCCTGGATGGGGACAGGAAAGACCCAGTACTTC. Its translation is CAWMGTGKTQYF.

The rearrangement uses TRBV30 and TRBJ1-6; no reliable D call. The V end was cut by 0 bases, the J end by 7 bases, with 10 bases between. This CDR3 has 14 amino acids. Germline assignment: CDR1 GTSNPN and CDR2 SVGIG (reference sequence). The CDR3 sequence: CAWSVGEVNSPLHF. The CDR3 nucleotides read TGTGCCTGGAGTGTCGGTGAAGTGAATTCACCCCTCCACTTT.

V and J are TRBV6-5 and TRBJ2-3; D might be TRBD1 or TRBD2, each matching 5 bases. V was cut by 11 bases and J by 6 bases, with 15 bases left in between. In germline, CDR1 is MNHEY, CDR2 SVGAGI. The CDR3 spans 12 residues. CDR3 protein: CARGWGWDTQYF. The CDR3, as DNA: TGTGCCCGAGGATGGGGGTGGGATACGCAGTATTTT.

The chain employs TRBV7-8 and TRBJ2-3; 14 nucleotides match TRBD2. V was clipped by 5 bases and J by 3 bases; unmatched bases: 4. Looked up from germline, CDR1 is SGHVS and CDR2 is FQNEAQ. CDR3 length: 16 residues. As DNA, the CDR3 is TGTGCCAGCAGCCTCGGGACTAGCGGGAGTACAGATACGCAGTATTTT. The encoded protein is CASSLGTSGSTDTQYF.

This chain connects TRBV5-5 to TRBJ1-6; the D gene is possibly TRBD1 (5 bases). The CDR3 covers 14 residues. V was clipped by 6 bases and J by 8 bases, with 15 bases between them. Germline V CDR1 and CDR2: SGHKS, YYEKEE (reference sequence). The CDR3 spells CASTRQPTDSPLHF. Here the CDR3 DNA reads TGTGCCAGCACCCGACAGCCGACAGATTCACCCCTCCACTTT.

The rearrangement joins TRBV24-1 to TRBJ2-1; perhaps TRBD1 as D (5 bases). The CDR3 is made up of 13 amino acids. V lost 11 bases to trimming and J lost 1 base, with 11 bases between them. Germline loops: CDR1 KGHDR, CDR2 SFDVKD. CDR3 loop: CAKLRDSYNEQFF. CDR3 bases: TGTGCCAAACTCAGGGATTCCTACAATGAGCAGTTCTTC.

The rearrangement links TRBV11-2 to TRBJ2-1; no firm D call. V lost 2 bases to trimming and J lost 7 bases, with 18 bases between them. Germline V gives CDR1 SGHAT, CDR2 FQNNGV. The CDR3 runs 16 residues. The chain's CDR3 is CASSLTPILEVNEQFF. In nucleotides, the CDR3 is TGTGCCAGCAGCTTAACCCCGATTCTAGAGGTAAATGAGCAGTTCTTC.

The chain combines TRBV7-9 with TRBJ1-6; D is uncertain. This CDR3 comprises 13 residues. Looked up from germline, CDR1 is SEHNR and CDR2 is FQNEAQ (reference sequence). Trimming removed 3 bases from V and 8 bases from J, with 8 bases in between. This chain's CDR3 is CASSLRDYSPLHF. CDR3 nucleotides: TGTGCCAGCAGCTTGCGGGATTATTCACCCCTCCACTTT.

V and J are TRBV30 and TRBJ1-6; the D gene is possibly TRBD1 (5 bases). CDR3 length: 13 amino acids. Germline-derived CDR1 and CDR2 are GTSNPN and SVGIG (reference sequence). Trimming stripped 8 bases from V and 7 bases from J, with 15 bases between. CDR3 nucleotides: TGTGCCCAAGGGCAGGGCCAGAATTCACCCCTCCACTTT. Amino acid sequence: CAQGQGQNSPLHF. The full variable domain, its missing parts supplied by reference TRBV30 and TRBJ1-6, is SQTIHQWPATLVQPVGSPLSLECTVEGTSNPNLYWYRQAAGRGLQLLFYSVGIGQISSEVPQNLSASRPQDRQFILSSKKLLLSDSGFYLCAQGQGQNSPLHFGNGTRLTVT.

This chain uses TRBV6-5 with TRBJ2-2, with D possibly being TRBD2 (6 bases). The CDR3 contains 15 residues. Trimming cost V 6 bases and J 3 bases, with 14 bases left between them. Germline lookup yields CDR1 MNHEY and CDR2 SVGAGI. The CDR3 region has the DNA TGTGCCAGCAGCCACCGGGGGTGGGACACCGGGGAGCTGTTTTTT. Its protein is CASSHRGWDTGELFF.

This clone was recorded a few times. The chain is built from TRBV7-9 and TRBJ2-2; D is ambiguous. The CDR3 contains 15 residues. The V gene lost 5 bases and the J gene lost 4 bases, with 14 bases spanning the gap. Germline-derived CDR1 and CDR2 are SEHNR and FQNEAQ (reference sequence). CDR3 in DNA: TGTGCCAGCAGCCCCCAGCTCCTAGGCACCGGGGAGCTGTTTTTT. Translation: CASSPQLLGTGELFF.

This clone was counted once. This likely reflects a read error, since a far larger clone is one base away. This sequence joins TRBV9 and TRBJ2-3; D is undetermined. Trimming left V 3 bases short and J 2 bases short, with 4 bases between. The germline CDR1 and CDR2 sequences are SGDLS and YYNGEE. The CDR3 has 12 amino acids. The CDR3 nucleotides read TGTGCCAGCAGCGCCCTCACAGATACGCAGTATTTT. It yields the protein CASSALTDTQYF. Complete variable domain (other parts from reference TRBV9 and TRBJ2-3): DSGVTQTPKHLITATGQRVTLRCSPRSGDLSVYWYQQSLDQGLQFLIQYYNGEERAKGNILERFSAQQFPDLHSELNLSSLELGDSALYFCASSALTDTQYFGPGTRLTVL.

This clone was picked up one time. The chain is built from TRBV18 and TRBJ1-1; 7 bases are shared with TRBD1. Germline CDR1 KGHSH, CDR2 LQKENI. The CDR3 is 14 residues long. With 4 bases clipped from V and 1 base from J, the junction kept 3 bases outside the gene matches. The CDR3 spells CASSQRQGNTEAFF. CDR3 nucleotides: TGTGCCAGCTCACAACGACAGGGGAACACTGAAGCTTTCTTT.

The chain couples TRBV10-1 to TRBJ2-2; D not resolved. Trimming removed 2 bases from V and 3 bases from J, with 13 bases in between. Germline CDR1 reads WNHNN; CDR2 reads SYGVQD (reference sequence). This CDR3 region has 16 residues. The CDR3 protein is CASSEMGWVDTGELFF. The CDR3 coding sequence is TGCGCCAGCAGTGAGATGGGGTGGGTCGACACCGGGGAGCTGTTTTTT.

The chain employs TRBV10-3 and TRBJ1-3; the D gene is possibly TRBD1 (5 bases). This CDR3 is 15 amino acids long. CDR1 ENHRY and CDR2 SYGVKD come from the germline V gene. V lost 5 bases and J 0 bases, leaving 11 bases between the germline ends. The CDR3 coding sequence is TGTGCCATCAGTTCGAAGACAGTCTCTGGAAACACCATATATTTT. It yields the protein CAISSKTVSGNTIYF.

J is TRBJ2-7 and V is TRBV18; D unclear. Between the trimmed V and J ends, which lost 3 bases and 1 base, there was a span of 7 bases. There are 13 residues in the CDR3. From germline, CDR1 is KGHSH and CDR2 LQKENI. CDR3 loop: CASSPRMSYEQYF. DNA for the CDR3: TGTGCCAGCTCACCCAGAATGTCCTACGAGCAGTACTTC.

V and J are TRBV10-3 and TRBJ2-7; tentative D call: TRBD1 (6 bases). V gave up 6 bases and J gave up 7 bases, with 19 bases separating them. The CDR3 runs 14 residues. Germline-derived CDR1 and CDR2 are ENHRY and SYGVKD. The CDR3 region has the DNA TGTGCCATCAGAGAGCGACAGGCGGGCGGGGAGCAGTACTTC. Its translation is CAIRERQAGGEQYF.

The J gene is TRBJ2-3, the V gene TRBV5-6; D ambiguous. The CDR3 contains 16 residues. V was pared by 1 base and J by 2 bases, with 14 bases between. The germline CDR1 and CDR2 sequences are SGHDT and YYEEEE. CDR3 sequence (DNA): TGTGCCAGCAGCTTGTTGGACGACCTCTCCACAGATACGCAGTATTTT. Its protein is CASSLLDDLSTDTQYF. The variable domain in full, with the rest retrieved from reference TRBV5-6 and TRBJ2-3, is DAGVTQSPTHLIKTRGQQVTLRCSPKSGHDTVSWYQQALGQGPQFIFQYYEEEERQRGNFPDRFSGHQFPNYSSELNVNALLLGDSALYLCASSLLDDLSTDTQYFGPGTRLTVL.

This sequence joins TRBV12-3 or TRBV12-4 and TRBJ2-1; 7 bases agree with TRBD2. The CDR3 has 13 residues. V lost 5 bases to trimming and J lost 9 bases; unmatched junction nucleotides: 7. The CDR3 is CASSPGLGSEQFF. The CDR3 coding sequence is TGTGCCAGCAGTCCAGGACTAGGGAGTGAGCAGTTCTTC.